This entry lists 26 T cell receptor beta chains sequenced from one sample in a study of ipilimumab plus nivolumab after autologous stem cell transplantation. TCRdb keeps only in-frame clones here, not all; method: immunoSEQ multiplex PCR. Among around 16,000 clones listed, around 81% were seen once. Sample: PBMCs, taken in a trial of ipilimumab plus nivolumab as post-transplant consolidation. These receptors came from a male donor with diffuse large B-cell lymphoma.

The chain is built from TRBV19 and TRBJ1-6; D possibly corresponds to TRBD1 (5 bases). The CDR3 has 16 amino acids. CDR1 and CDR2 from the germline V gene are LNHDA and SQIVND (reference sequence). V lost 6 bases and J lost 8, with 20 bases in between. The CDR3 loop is CASREGNGPRDSPLHF. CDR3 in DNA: TGTGCCAGTAGGGAGGGGAACGGCCCCCGGGATTCACCCCTCCACTTT.

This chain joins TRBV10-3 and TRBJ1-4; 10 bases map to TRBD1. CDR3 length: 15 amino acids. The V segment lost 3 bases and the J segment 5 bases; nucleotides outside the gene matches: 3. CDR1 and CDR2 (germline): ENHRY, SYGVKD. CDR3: CAISDRDRGNEKLFF. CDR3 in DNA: TGTGCCATCAGTGACCGGGACAGGGGAAATGAAAAACTGTTTTTT.

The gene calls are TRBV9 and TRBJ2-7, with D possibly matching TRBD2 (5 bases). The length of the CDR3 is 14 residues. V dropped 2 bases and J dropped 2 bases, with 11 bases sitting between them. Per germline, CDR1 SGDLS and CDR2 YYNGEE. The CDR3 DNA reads TGTGCCAGCAGCGTGGAGCAGGAGGCCTACGAGCAGTACTTC. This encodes CASSVEQEAYEQYF.

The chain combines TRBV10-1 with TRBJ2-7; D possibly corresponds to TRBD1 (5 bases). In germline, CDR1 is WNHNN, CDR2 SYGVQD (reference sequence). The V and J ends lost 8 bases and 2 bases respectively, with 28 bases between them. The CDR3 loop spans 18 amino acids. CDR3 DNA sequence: TGCGCCAGCGCCCGGTGGGGCCGTGTCCGCATTATGACCTACGAGCAGTACTTC. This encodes CASARWGRVRIMTYEQYF.

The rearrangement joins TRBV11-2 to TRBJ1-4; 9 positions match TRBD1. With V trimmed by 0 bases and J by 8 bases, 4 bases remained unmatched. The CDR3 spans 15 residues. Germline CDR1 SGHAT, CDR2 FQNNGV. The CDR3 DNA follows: TGTGCCAGCAGCTTAGATGGGACAGGGTGGGAAAAACTGTTTTTT. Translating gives CASSLDGTGWEKLFF.

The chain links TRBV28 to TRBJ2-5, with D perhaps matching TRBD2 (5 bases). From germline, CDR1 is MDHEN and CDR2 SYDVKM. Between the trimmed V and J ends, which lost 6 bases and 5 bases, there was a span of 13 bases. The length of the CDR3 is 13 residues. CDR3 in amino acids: CASRQGLWETQYF. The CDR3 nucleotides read TGTGCCAGCAGGCAAGGACTTTGGGAGACCCAGTACTTC.

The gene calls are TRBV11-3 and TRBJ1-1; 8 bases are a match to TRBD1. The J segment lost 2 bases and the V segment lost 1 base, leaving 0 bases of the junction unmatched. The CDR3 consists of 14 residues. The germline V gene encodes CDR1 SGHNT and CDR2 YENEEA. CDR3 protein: CASSLAGGNTEAFF. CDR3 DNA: TGTGCCAGCAGCTTAGCAGGGGGCAACACTGAAGCTTTCTTT. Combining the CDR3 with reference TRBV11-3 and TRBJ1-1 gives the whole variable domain EAGVVQSPRYKIIEKKQPVAFWCNPISGHNTLYWYLQNLGQGPELLIRYENEEAVDDSQLPKDRFSAERLKGVDSTLKIQPAELGDSAVYLCASSLAGGNTEAFFGQGTRLTVV.

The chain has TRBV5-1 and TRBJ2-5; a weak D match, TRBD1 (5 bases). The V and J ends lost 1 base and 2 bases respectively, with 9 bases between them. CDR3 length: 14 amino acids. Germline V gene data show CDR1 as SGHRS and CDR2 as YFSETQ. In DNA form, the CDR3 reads TGCGCCAGCAGCTTGTTGACAGATCAAGAGACCCAGTACTTC. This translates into CASSLLTDQETQYF.

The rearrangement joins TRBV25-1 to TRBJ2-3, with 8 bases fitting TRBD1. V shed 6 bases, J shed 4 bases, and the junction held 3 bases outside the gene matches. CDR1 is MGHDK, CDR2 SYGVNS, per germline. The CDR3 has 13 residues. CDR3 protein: CASRGQGADTQYF. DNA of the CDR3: TGTGCCAGCAGAGGACAGGGTGCAGATACGCAGTATTTT.

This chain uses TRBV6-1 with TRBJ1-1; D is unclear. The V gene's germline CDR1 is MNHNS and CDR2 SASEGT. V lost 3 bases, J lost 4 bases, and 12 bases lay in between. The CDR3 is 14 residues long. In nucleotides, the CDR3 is TGTGCCAGCAGTGAGCTGGGCTCCGGCACTGAAGCTTTCTTT. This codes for CASSELGSGTEAFF.

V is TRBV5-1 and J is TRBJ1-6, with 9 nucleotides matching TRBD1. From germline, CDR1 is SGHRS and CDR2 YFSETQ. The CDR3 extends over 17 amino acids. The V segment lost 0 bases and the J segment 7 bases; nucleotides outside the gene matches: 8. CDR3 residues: CASSLDQTGGSNSPLHF. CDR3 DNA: TGCGCCAGCAGCTTGGATCAGACAGGGGGGTCGAATTCACCCCTCCACTTT.

As DNA, the CDR3 is TGCGCCAGCAGCCTGGGAGGGGCCACGGGGAATGAGCAGTTCTTC. It codes for CASSLGGATGNEQFF. This rearrangement joins TRBV4-1 to TRBJ2-1; TRBD2 aligns across 7 bases. This CDR3 is built from 15 residues. The trim removed 4 bases at V and 7 bases at J, leaving 10 bases unmatched. The germline V gene has CDR1 MGHRA and CDR2 YSYEKL.

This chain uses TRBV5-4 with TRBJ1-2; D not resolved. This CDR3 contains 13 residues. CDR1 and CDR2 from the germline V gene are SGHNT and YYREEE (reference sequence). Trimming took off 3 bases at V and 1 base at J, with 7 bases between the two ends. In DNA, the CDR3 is TGTGCCAGCAGCTCCACAGTTAACTATGGCTACACCTTC. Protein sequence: CASSSTVNYGYTF. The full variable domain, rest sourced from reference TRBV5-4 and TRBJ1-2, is ETGVTQSPTHLIKTRGQQVTLRCSSQSGHNTVSWYQQALGQGPQFIFQYYREEENGRGNFPPRFSGLQFPNYSSELNVNALELDDSALYLCASSSTVNYGYTFGSGTRLTVV.

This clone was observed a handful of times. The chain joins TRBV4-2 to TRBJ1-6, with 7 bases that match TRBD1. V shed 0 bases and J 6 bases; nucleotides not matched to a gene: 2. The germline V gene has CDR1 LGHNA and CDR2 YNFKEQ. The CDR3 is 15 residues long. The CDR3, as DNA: TGTGCCAGCAGCCAAGAGAGGGGGCCTAATTCACCCCTCCACTTT. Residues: CASSQERGPNSPLHF.

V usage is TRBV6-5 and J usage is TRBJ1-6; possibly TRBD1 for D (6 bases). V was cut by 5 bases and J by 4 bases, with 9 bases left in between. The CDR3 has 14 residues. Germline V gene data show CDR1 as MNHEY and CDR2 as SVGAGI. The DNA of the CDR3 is TGTGCCAGCAGTCTCAGGGGTTATAATTCACCCCTCCACTTT. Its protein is CASSLRGYNSPLHF.

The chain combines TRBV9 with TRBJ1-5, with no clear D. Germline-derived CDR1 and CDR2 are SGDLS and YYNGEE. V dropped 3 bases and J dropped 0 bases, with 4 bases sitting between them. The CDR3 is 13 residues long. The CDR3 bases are TGTGCCAGCAGCGCCGATAGCAATCAGCCCCAGCATTTT. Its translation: CASSADSNQPQHF.

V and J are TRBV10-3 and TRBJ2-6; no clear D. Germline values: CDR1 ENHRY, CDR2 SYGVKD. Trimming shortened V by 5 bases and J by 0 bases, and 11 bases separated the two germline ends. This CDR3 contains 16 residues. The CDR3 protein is CAISYNPDSGANVLTF. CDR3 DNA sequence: TGTGCCATCAGTTATAATCCCGACTCTGGGGCCAACGTCCTGACTTTC.

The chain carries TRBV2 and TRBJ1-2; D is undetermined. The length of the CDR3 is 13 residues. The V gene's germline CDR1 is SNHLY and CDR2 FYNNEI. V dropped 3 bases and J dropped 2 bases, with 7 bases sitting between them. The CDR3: CASSDGQNYGYTF. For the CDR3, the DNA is TGTGCCAGCAGTGACGGGCAAAACTATGGCTACACCTTC. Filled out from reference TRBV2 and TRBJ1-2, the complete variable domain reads EPEVTQTPSHQVTQMGQEVILRCVPISNHLYFYWYRQILGQKVEFLVSFYNNEISEKSEIFDDQFSVERPDGSNFTLKIRSTKLEDSAMYFCASSDGQNYGYTFGSGTRLTVV.

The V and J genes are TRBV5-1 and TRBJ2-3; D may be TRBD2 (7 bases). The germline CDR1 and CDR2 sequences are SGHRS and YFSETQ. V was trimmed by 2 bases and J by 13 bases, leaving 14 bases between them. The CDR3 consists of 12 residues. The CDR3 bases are TGCGCCAGCAGCTTCGAGGGGGGGAGAGAGTATTTT. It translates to CASSFEGGREYF.

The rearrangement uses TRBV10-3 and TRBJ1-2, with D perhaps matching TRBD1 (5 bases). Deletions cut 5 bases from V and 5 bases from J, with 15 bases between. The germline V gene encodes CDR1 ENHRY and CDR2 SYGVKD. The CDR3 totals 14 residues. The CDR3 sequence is CAISYRDQGYGYTF. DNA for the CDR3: TGTGCCATCAGTTACCGGGACCAGGGATATGGCTACACCTTC.

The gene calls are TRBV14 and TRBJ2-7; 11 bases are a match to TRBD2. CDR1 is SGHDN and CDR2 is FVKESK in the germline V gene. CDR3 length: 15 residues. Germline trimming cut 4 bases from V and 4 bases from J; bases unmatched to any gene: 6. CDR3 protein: CASSRQRLAGYEQYF. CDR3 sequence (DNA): TGTGCCAGCAGCCGACAAAGACTAGCGGGGTACGAGCAGTACTTC.

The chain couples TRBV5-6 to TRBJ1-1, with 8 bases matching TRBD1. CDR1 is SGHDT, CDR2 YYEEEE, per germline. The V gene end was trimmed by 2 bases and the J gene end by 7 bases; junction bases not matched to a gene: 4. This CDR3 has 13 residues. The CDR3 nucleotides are TGTGCCAGCAGCTTCCGGACAGGGATTGAAGCTTTCTTT. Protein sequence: CASSFRTGIEAFF.

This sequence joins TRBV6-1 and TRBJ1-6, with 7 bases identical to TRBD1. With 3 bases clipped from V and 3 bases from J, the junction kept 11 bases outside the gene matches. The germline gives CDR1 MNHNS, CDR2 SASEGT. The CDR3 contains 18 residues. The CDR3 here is CASSEVVRTGVYNSPLHF. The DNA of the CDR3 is TGTGCCAGCAGTGAGGTTGTTAGGACAGGCGTCTATAATTCACCCCTCCACTTT.

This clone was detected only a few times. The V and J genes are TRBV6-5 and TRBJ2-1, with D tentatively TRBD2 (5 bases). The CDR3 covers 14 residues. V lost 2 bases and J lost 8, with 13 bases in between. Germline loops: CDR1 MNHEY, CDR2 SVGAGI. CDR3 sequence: CASSYRREGDEQFF. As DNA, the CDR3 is TGTGCCAGCAGTTACCGACGCGAGGGCGATGAGCAGTTCTTC.

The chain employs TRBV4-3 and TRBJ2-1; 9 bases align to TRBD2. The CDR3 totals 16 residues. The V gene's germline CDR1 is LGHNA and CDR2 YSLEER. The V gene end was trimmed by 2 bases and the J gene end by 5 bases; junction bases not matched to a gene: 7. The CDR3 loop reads CASSQRAGGANNEQFF. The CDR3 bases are TGCGCCAGCAGCCAACGCGCGGGGGGGGCCAACAATGAGCAGTTCTTC.

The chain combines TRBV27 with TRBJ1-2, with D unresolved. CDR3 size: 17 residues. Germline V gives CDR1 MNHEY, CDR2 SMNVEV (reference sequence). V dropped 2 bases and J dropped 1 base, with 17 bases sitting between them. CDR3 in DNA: TGTGCCAGCAGTTTACTTTTCGAGCAGGCTGATAACTATGGCTACACCTTC. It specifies CASSLLFEQADNYGYTF.